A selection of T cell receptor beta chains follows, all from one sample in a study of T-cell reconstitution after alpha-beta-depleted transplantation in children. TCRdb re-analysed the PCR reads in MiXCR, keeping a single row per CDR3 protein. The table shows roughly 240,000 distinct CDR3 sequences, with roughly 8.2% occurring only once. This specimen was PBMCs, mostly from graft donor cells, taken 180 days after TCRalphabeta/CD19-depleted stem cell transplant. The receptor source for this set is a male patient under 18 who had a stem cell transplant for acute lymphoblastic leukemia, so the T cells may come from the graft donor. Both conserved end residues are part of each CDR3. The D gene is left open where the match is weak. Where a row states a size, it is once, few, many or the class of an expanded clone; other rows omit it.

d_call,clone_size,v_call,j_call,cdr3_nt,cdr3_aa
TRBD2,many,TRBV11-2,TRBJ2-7,TGTGCCAGCAGCTTAAGCGGGAGTAAGTACGAGCAGTACTTC,CASSLSGSKYEQYF
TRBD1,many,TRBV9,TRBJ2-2,TGTGCCAGCAGAGGGGGCCGCGACACCGGGGAGCTGTTTTTT,CASRGGRDTGELFF
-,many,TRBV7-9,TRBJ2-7,TGTGCCAGCAGCGGTCCTAGGTTTCCCTCCTACGAGCAGTACTTC,CASSGPRFPSYEQYF
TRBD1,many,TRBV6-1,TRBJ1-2,TGTGCCAGCAGTGGGGACAGGGTGGGATATGGCTACACCTTC,CASSGDRVGYGYTF
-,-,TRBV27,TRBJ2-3,TGTGCCAGCAGTTTATCACGGCTAGGGGCAACAGATACGCAGTATTTT,CASSLSRLGATDTQYF
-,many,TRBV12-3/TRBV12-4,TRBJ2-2,TGTGCCAGCAGCTTAAGTGCCGGGGAGCTGTTTTTT,CASSLSAGELFF
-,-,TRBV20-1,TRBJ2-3,TGCAGTGCCAATCCCCACCAGGGGCCGCAGCGGTATTTT,CSANPHQGPQRYF
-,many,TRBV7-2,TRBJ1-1,TGTGCCAGCAGCTTACCCAGGGCGAACACTGAAGCTTTCTTT,CASSLPRANTEAFF
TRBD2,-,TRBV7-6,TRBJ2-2,TGTGCCAGCAGCTTCGGGAGGGGGGAGCTGTTTTTT,CASSFGRGELFF
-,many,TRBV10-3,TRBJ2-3,TGTGCCATCAGTACAACCAAGACAGGCACAGATACGCAGTATTTT,CAISTTKTGTDTQYF